The rows below give T cell receptor beta chains drawn from one sample of a study of human T cells and chemical hapten exposure. TCRdb re-called the RACE reads through MiXCR, storing one row per CDR3 protein. Of some 89,000 distinct CDR3 sequences in the sample, less than 35% were seen once. The sample here was whole blood, taken in connection with sensitization to the hapten diphenylcyclopropenone (DPC). The receptors derive from a man aged 35 to 55 with alopecia areata. Some clones in this sample may be carry-over from other donors' samples. The CDR3 runs from the conserved cysteine through the conserved F or W. Each record gives: V gene, clone size, D gene, J gene, CDR3 protein, CDR3 DNA. A D gene is named only where the DNA matches it firmly. Clone size is given for some rows only: seen once, a few or many times, or a class if the clone is expanded.

>TRBV19|-|TRBD1|TRBJ1-5
CASSTQGGNQPQHF
TGTGCCAGTAGTACACAGGGGGGCAATCAGCCCCAGCATTTT
>TRBV5-1|-|-|TRBJ2-1
CASSLGYGSSSYNEQFF
TGCGCCAGCAGCTTGGGGTACGGGAGTAGCTCCTACAATGAGCAGTTCTTC
>TRBV7-9|-|-|TRBJ2-7
CASSLKAGTYEQYF
TGTGCCAGCAGCTTAAAAGCGGGCACCTACGAGCAGTACTTC
>TRBV12-3/TRBV12-4|-|TRBD2|TRBJ2-7
CASTTGGALTYEQYF
TGTGCCAGCACCACCGGGGGGGCCCTTACGTACGAGCAGTACTTC
>TRBV12-3/TRBV12-4|-|-|TRBJ1-6
CASKPPGVEPLHF
TGTGCCAGCAAGCCCCCCGGAGTTGAGCCCCTCCACTTT
>TRBV27|-|-|TRBJ2-2
CASRRQNTGELFF
TGTGCCAGCAGGAGGCAAAACACCGGGGAGCTGTTTTTT
>TRBV10-3|-|TRBD2|TRBJ2-3
CAISPGTSGRDTQYF
TGTGCCATCAGCCCCGGGACTAGCGGGAGAGATACGCAGTATTTT
>TRBV3-1|few|-|TRBJ2-2
CASSQAGNTGELFF
TGTGCCAGCAGCCAAGCAGGGAACACCGGGGAGCTGTTTTTT
>TRBV29-1|-|TRBD2|TRBJ2-2
CSVLWTSGSVLFF
TGCAGCGTTCTGTGGACTAGCGGGAGTGTGCTGTTTTTT
>TRBV7-9|few|-|TRBJ1-5
CASSPQGETGTQHF
TGTGCCAGCAGCCCGCAGGGAGAGACCGGGACCCAGCATTTT
>TRBV6-1|few|-|TRBJ2-3
CASRTQEGGTDTQYF
TGTGCCAGCAGGACACAGGAGGGAGGCACAGATACGCAGTATTTT
>TRBV6-1|few|-|TRBJ1-3
CASSEQGRNSGNTIYF
TGTGCCAGCAGTGAACAGGGCCGAAACTCTGGAAACACCATATATTTT
>TRBV3-1|-|TRBD2|TRBJ2-7
CASSQTKAGRVYEQYF
TGTGCCAGCAGCCAGACGAAAGCGGGGAGGGTCTACGAGCAGTACTTC
>TRBV7-9|few|TRBD2|TRBJ2-3
CASSERASGRTSTDTQYF
TGTGCCAGCAGCGAAAGGGCTAGCGGGAGAACTAGCACAGATACGCAGTATTTT
>TRBV29-1|few|-|TRBJ2-2
CSVGNTQTGELFF
TGCAGCGTTGGAAACACGCAGACCGGGGAGCTGTTTTTT
>TRBV30|-|-|TRBJ1-2
CAWSVSASDYGYTF
TGTGCCTGGAGTGTATCAGCCAGCGACTATGGCTACACCTTC
>TRBV15|-|-|TRBJ2-1
CATRGEVQGGVYNEQFF
TGTGCCACCAGAGGGGAAGTACAGGGGGGGGTCTACAATGAGCAGTTCTTC
>TRBV5-1|-|-|TRBJ2-7
CASRATRQTYEQYF
TGCGCCAGTCGGGCCACGCGACAGACCTACGAGCAGTACTTC
>TRBV5-5|large|-|TRBJ2-1
CASSFPGTTNNEQFF
TGTGCCAGCAGCTTCCCCGGGACCACTAACAATGAGCAGTTCTTC
>TRBV14|few|-|TRBJ1-2
CASSTDINYGYTF
TGTGCCAGCAGCACAGACATCAACTATGGCTACACCTTC
>TRBV20-1|many|TRBD1|TRBJ1-4
CSARDRKDRGDEKLFF
TGCAGTGCTAGAGATCGTAAAGACAGGGGAGATGAAAAACTGTTTTTT
>TRBV9|-|TRBD2|TRBJ2-1
CASSVATSGRHEQFF
TGTGCCAGCAGCGTAGCTACTAGCGGGAGACATGAGCAGTTCTTC
>TRBV7-8|-|TRBD1|TRBJ2-2
CASSKSGTGGRELFF
TGTGCCAGCAGCAAATCCGGGACAGGCGGTAGGGAGCTGTTTTTT
>TRBV5-1|few|TRBD1|TRBJ2-6
CASSLEQGTGANVLTF
TGCGCCAGCAGCTTGGAACAGGGGACTGGGGCCAACGTCCTGACTTTC
>TRBV20-1|-|-|TRBJ2-7
CSARAGFYEQYF
TGCAGTGCTAGAGCGGGATTTTACGAGCAGTACTTC
>TRBV12-3/TRBV12-4|-|-|TRBJ2-6
CASTLGAGANVLTF
TGTGCCAGTACCCTAGGGGCTGGGGCCAACGTCCTGACTTTC
>TRBV6-5|few|TRBD1|TRBJ1-2
CASSQRDRTYGYTF
TGTGCCAGCAGCCAAAGGGACAGAACCTATGGCTACACCTTC
>TRBV11-3|few|-|TRBJ1-5
CASSLDQGLGNQPQHF
TGTGCCAGCAGCTTAGATCAGGGGCTGGGCAATCAGCCCCAGCATTTT
>TRBV10-3|few|TRBD1|TRBJ2-5
CAISSDREETQYF
TGTGCCATCAGTTCGGACAGGGAAGAGACCCAGTACTTC
>TRBV12-3/TRBV12-4|-|-|TRBJ1-1
CASTWNLNTEAFF
TGTGCCAGCACTTGGAACCTGAACACTGAAGCTTTCTTT
>TRBV24-1|few|-|TRBJ2-7
CATSDTRTASYEQYF
TGTGCCACCAGTGATACTCGGACGGCCTCCTACGAGCAGTACTTC
>TRBV12-3/TRBV12-4|-|-|TRBJ1-1
CASTVRRAEAFF
TGTGCCAGCACCGTGAGGAGGGCTGAAGCTTTCTTT
>TRBV5-5|-|TRBD1|TRBJ1-1
CASSLYPPGQGARTEAFF
TGTGCCAGCAGCTTGTACCCCCCGGGGCAGGGGGCGAGGACTGAAGCTTTCTTT
>TRBV14|-|-|TRBJ2-1
CASSLPGPLNEQFF
TGTGCCAGCAGTCTTCCCGGACCTTTGAATGAGCAGTTCTTC
>TRBV18|-|-|TRBJ1-2
CASSPLSGIDYGYTF
TGTGCCAGCTCACCACTAAGCGGAATTGACTATGGCTACACCTTC
>TRBV28|-|-|TRBJ2-7
CASWGGAAEQYF
TGTGCCAGCTGGGGGGGGGCGGCCGAGCAGTACTTC
>TRBV18|few|TRBD1|TRBJ1-5
CASSPGTVYQPQHF
TGTGCCAGCTCACCGGGGACAGTTTATCAGCCCCAGCATTTT
>TRBV7-9|-|-|TRBJ2-7
CASSLTGRRDF
TGTGCCAGCAGCTTGACAGGACGAAGGGACTTC
>TRBV24-1|few|-|TRBJ2-6
CATSGRAVSGANVLTF
TGTGCCACCAGTGGGAGAGCAGTCTCTGGGGCCAACGTCCTGACTTTC
>TRBV6-1|few|TRBD1|TRBJ1-2
CASSTGQGAIRYGYTF
TGTGCCAGCAGTACGGGACAGGGGGCAATTCGCTATGGCTACACCTTC
>TRBV7-8|few|TRBD2|TRBJ2-1
CANGRINPLTSGSDEQFF
TGTGCCAATGGGAGGATCAACCCCTTAACTAGCGGGAGTGATGAGCAGTTCTTC
>TRBV6-1|few|-|TRBJ1-1
CASSEIPRNTEAFF
TGTGCCAGCAGTGAGATTCCGAGGAACACTGAAGCTTTCTTT
>TRBV5-1|-|TRBD1|TRBJ1-1
CASSWTGGVNTEAFF
TGCGCCAGCAGCTGGACAGGGGGCGTGAACACTGAAGCTTTCTTT
>TRBV15|-|-|TRBJ2-4
CATSPSGFPQNIQYF
TGTGCCACCAGCCCCTCAGGGTTTCCCCAAAACATTCAGTACTTC
>TRBV2|-|-|TRBJ2-3
CASSEALRGEADTQYF
TGTGCCAGCAGTGAAGCGTTGAGAGGGGAGGCAGATACGCAGTATTTT
>TRBV11-2|few|-|TRBJ1-1
CASSLVRGAEAFF
TGTGCCAGCAGCTTAGTGAGGGGGGCTGAAGCTTTCTTT
>TRBV6-1|-|TRBD2|TRBJ2-1
CASSEAGGTYNEQFF
TGTGCCAGCAGTGAAGCGGGAGGGACCTACAATGAGCAGTTCTTC
>TRBV27|-|TRBD1|TRBJ1-1
CASRDRGRMNTEAFF
TGTGCCAGCAGGGACAGGGGGCGGATGAACACTGAAGCTTTCTTT
>TRBV28|few|TRBD1|TRBJ1-5
CASSLGQGYRQPQHF
TGTGCCAGCAGTTTAGGACAGGGGTATCGGCAGCCCCAGCATTTT
>TRBV10-3|-|TRBD1|TRBJ2-5
CAISPGTGGEETQYF
TGTGCCATCAGTCCCGGGACAGGGGGCGAAGAGACCCAGTACTTC
>TRBV6-1|few|-|TRBJ2-3
CASSESRLEDTQYF
TGTGCCAGCAGTGAATCCCGTTTAGAAGATACGCAGTATTTT
>TRBV28|-|-|TRBJ1-1
CASSPGQEAFF
TGTGCCAGCAGTCCAGGACAGGAAGCTTTCTTT
>TRBV27|few|TRBD2|TRBJ2-3
CASSFRLASGSSTDTQYF
TGTGCCAGCAGTTTCCGTTTGGCTAGCGGAAGTAGCACAGATACGCAGTATTTT
>TRBV20-1|-|-|TRBJ2-4
CSARDSGPSAKNIQYF
TGCAGTGCTAGAGATAGCGGTCCGTCGGCCAAAAACATTCAGTACTTC